The entry that follows covers one T cell receptor (beta chain) sequence. In the original analysis: Estimates of nucleated cell counts were drawn from the amplification of reference gene primers. Profiling relied on immunoSEQ multiplex PCR, and the TCRdb table lists in-frame clones only, not all of them. That table gives V, J and clone size, and the DNA gave D and trimming. Here the sample spans fewer than 150,000 clones, around 80% being singletons. This sample was included in a study of blood T cell repertoires in COVID-19. Study background: COVID-19 samples collected from the United States, Italy and Spain covered acute and convalescent phases. T cells, B-cell-depleted T cells, or PBMCs supplied cDNA or gDNA.

The CDR3 runs to 15 residues. V dropped 3 bases and J dropped 0 bases, with 12 bases sitting between them. The V gene's germline CDR1 is LGHDT and CDR2 YNNKEL (reference sequence). Sequencing used peripheral blood. The receptor was derived from a man aged 55 to 70 who had recovered from COVID-19. This rearrangement joins TRBV3-1 (or the pseudogene TRBV3-2) to TRBJ2-7; D call uncertain. The CDR3 DNA sequence: TGTGCCAGCAGCCAGATACTCAGGCCCTCCTACGAGCAGTACTTC. Translating gives CASSQILRPSYEQYF.